The 13 T cell receptor beta chains below all came from one sample that was sequenced in a study of blood T cells in healthy people across ages. Using a J-beta primer mix together with a sample-barcoded 5' primer, a second PCR was run for 7 to 11 cycles. One entry per CDR3 protein, called by TCRdb with MiXCR from the 5' RACE reads. Among about a million distinct CDR3 sequences listed, around 48% were seen once. The sequencing sample was made of blood. Source of these receptors: a man under 40 in good health.

V gene TRBV5-1 combines with J gene TRBJ2-1; TRBD1 matches 7 bases. There are 14 residues in the CDR3. The J segment lost 5 bases and the V segment lost 3 bases, leaving 5 bases of the junction unmatched. Germline V gives CDR1 SGHRS, CDR2 YFSETQ. CDR3 sequence reads: CASSSGTANNEQFF. The CDR3 nucleotides read TGCGCCAGCAGCTCCGGGACAGCCAACAATGAGCAGTTCTTC.

The CDR3 nucleotides are TGTGCCAGCAGCTTAGGAACAGGGGTTCGGGGGCAGTACTTC. It translates to CASSLGTGVRGQYF. This chain links TRBV7-9 with TRBJ2-5; the D gene is possibly TRBD1 (7 bases). The CDR3 is 14 residues long. Germline CDR1 SEHNR, CDR2 FQNEAQ (reference sequence). Deletions cut 1 base from V and 11 bases from J, with 17 bases between.

There are a few counts of this clonotype. V usage is TRBV6-5 and J usage is TRBJ2-7; D is unclear. This CDR3 comprises 15 residues. CDR1 and CDR2 from the germline V gene are MNHEY and SVGAGI. Trimming removed 0 bases at V and 3 bases at J, with 12 bases between. The CDR3 region has the DNA TGTGCCAGCAGTTACTCTCCCACAGTCCGCTACGAGCAGTACTTC. Encoded protein: CASSYSPTVRYEQYF.

V usage is TRBV5-5 and J usage is TRBJ2-7; D gene unclear. The V end lost 1 base, the J end lost 4 bases, and 15 bases lay between the germline ends. CDR1 is SGHKS and CDR2 is YYEKEE in the germline V gene (reference sequence). The CDR3 totals 15 residues. The CDR3 protein is CASSLYWESSYEQYF. The CDR3 region has the DNA TGTGCCAGCAGCTTGTATTGGGAATCGAGTTACGAGCAGTACTTC. The full variable domain, its missing parts supplied by reference TRBV5-5 and TRBJ2-7, is DAGVTQSPTHLIKTRGQQVTLRCSPISGHKSVSWYQQVLGQGPQFIFQYYEKEERGRGNFPDRFSARQFPNYSSELNVNALLLGDSALYLCASSLYWESSYEQYFGPGTRLTVT.

A few counts support this clonotype. V is TRBV10-3 and J is TRBJ2-7; weak D call: TRBD1 (5 bases). V was shortened by 0 bases and J by 2 bases, with 14 bases between the two germline ends. CDR1 is ENHRY and CDR2 is SYGVKD in the germline V gene. CDR3 size: 16 residues. CDR3 region: CAISESGRAVPYEQYF. The CDR3 nucleotides read TGTGCCATCAGTGAGTCAGGCAGGGCTGTCCCCTACGAGCAGTACTTC.

This clonotype showed up just a few times. The chain couples TRBV7-8 to TRBJ2-7; D gene ambiguous. Deletions cut 5 bases from V and 6 bases from J, with 11 bases between. This CDR3 is 12 amino acids long. The germline gives CDR1 SGHVS, CDR2 FQNEAQ. Here the CDR3 DNA reads TGTGCCAGCAGCCGGATACTGGGCGAGCAGTACTTC. It translates to CASSRILGEQYF.

The chain couples TRBV28 to TRBJ2-3; TRBD2 agrees at 13 bases. CDR3 size: 18 residues. V was clipped by 1 base and J by 6 bases; unmatched bases: 10. CDR1 is MDHEN and CDR2 is SYDVKM in the germline V gene. CDR3 DNA: TGTGCCAGCAGTTTATTGCGACTAGCGGGGGGCATGACGGATACGCAGTATTTT. This gives the protein CASSLLRLAGGMTDTQYF. Filled out from reference TRBV28 and TRBJ2-3, the complete variable domain reads DVKVTQSSRYLVKRTGEKVFLECVQDMDHENMFWYRQDPGLGLRLIYFSYDVKMKEKGDIPEGYSVSREKKERFSLILESASTNQTSMYLCASSLLRLAGGMTDTQYFGPGTRLTVL.

Regarding this clonotype: This may stem from a read error, because a much larger clone lies one nucleotide away. The gene calls are TRBV7-8 and TRBJ2-1, with 7 bases that match TRBD2. Unmatched junction bases numbered 14, after V lost 5 bases and J lost 10 bases. The length of the CDR3 is 15 residues. Per the germline V gene, CDR1 is SGHVS and CDR2 is FQNEAQ. CDR3 loop: CASSITGGSSYEQFF. DNA for the CDR3: TGTGCCAGCAGCATAACGGGGGGTAGCTCCTACGAGCAGTTCTTC.

The chain is built from TRBV3-1 and TRBJ2-1; 10 nucleotides match TRBD1. The CDR3 covers 15 residues. With V trimmed by 4 bases and J by 10 bases, 10 bases remained unmatched. CDR1 LGHDT and CDR2 YNNKEL come from the germline V gene (reference sequence). The CDR3 DNA reads as TGTGCCAGCAGCCCAGGACAGGGGGGTTCCTACGAGCAGTTCTTC. It encodes CASSPGQGGSYEQFF.

This clonotype turned up a few times. The chain recombines TRBV7-9 with TRBJ2-1, with 7 bases fitting TRBD1. Germline-derived CDR1 and CDR2 are SEHNR and FQNEAQ (reference sequence). This CDR3 has 15 residues. With 3 bases clipped from V and 6 bases from J, the junction kept 8 bases outside the gene matches. The CDR3 DNA reads as TGTGCCAGCAGCTTCGGACAGGAGAACCGCAATGAGCAGTTCTTC. Its translation is CASSFGQENRNEQFF.

This clonotype has just a few counts. The rearrangement links TRBV6-5 to TRBJ1-2; 10 bases are shared with TRBD1. CDR1 MNHEY and CDR2 SVGAGI come from the germline V gene. V was clipped by 4 bases and J by 5 bases; unmatched bases: 7. There are 15 residues in the CDR3. For the CDR3, the DNA is TGTGCCAGCAGTTTACAGACAGGGGGCATGTATGGCTACACCTTC. Amino acid sequence: CASSLQTGGMYGYTF.

This chain's CDR3 is CASRRTGEDYGYTF. For the CDR3, the DNA is TGTGCCAGCAGACGAACGGGAGAAGATTATGGCTACACCTTC. The genes are TRBV14 and TRBJ1-2; D is ambiguous. The CDR3 runs 14 residues. The germline CDR1 and CDR2 sequences are SGHDN and FVKESK. V was clipped by 6 bases and J by 5 bases, with 16 bases between them.

This clonotype was counted a single time. The chain joins TRBV6-5 to TRBJ2-3, with D perhaps matching TRBD1 or TRBD2 (5 bases each). The CDR3 consists of 17 residues. The germline V gene has CDR1 MNHEY and CDR2 SVGAGI. V was cut by 0 bases and J by 2 bases, with 15 bases left in between. The CDR3: CASSYSRGLTHTDTQYF. Here the CDR3 DNA reads TGTGCCAGCAGTTACTCGAGGGGTCTTACCCACACAGATACGCAGTATTTT.